This T cell receptor (beta chain) was observed in a study of PD-L1 blockade in urothelial cancer. Overall study: Blood-derived samples held a median roughly 150,000 T cells.

Study conclusions and caveats: Below-median pretreatment blood TCR clonality predicted better survival.

On this clone itself: Its antigen is currently unknown.

Pretreatment sampling and on-treatment sampling together yielded between 1 and 8 samples for each patient. Germline V gene sequence: CDR1 SGHRS, CDR2 YFSETQ. CDR3 length: 17 amino acids. Trimming at V came to 1 base and at J to 5 bases, leaving 12 bases not matched to a gene. Synthetic TCR analog templates were spiked into each PCR. Sequencing used immunoSEQ multiplex PCR; TCRdb keeps in-frame clones, though not all of them. The profile shows about 30,000 clones, 75% to 90% of them singletons. The TCR originated in a man aged 50-59 years with urothelial cancer. The chain employs TRBV5-1 and TRBJ2-1; 7 bases are a match to TRBD2. This specimen was PBMCs, taken around atezolizumab (anti-PD-L1) treatment. The CDR3 loop is CASSLRGGGLEDNEQFF. The CDR3 DNA reads as TGCGCCAGCAGCTTGCGGGGAGGTGGACTAGAGGACAATGAGCAGTTCTTC. Filled out from reference TRBV5-1 and TRBJ2-1, the complete variable domain reads KAGVTQTPRYLIKTRGQQVTLSCSPISGHRSVSWYQQTPGQGLQFLFEYFSETQRNKGNFPGRFSGRQFSNSRSEMNVSTLELGDSALYLCASSLRGGGLEDNEQFFGPGTRLTVL.